Presented here are 3 T cell receptor beta chains from one specimen sequenced in a study of OX40 agonist ivuxolimab in advanced cancers. Some clones are missing from TCRdb's copy, which holds only in-frame ones; the method was immunoSEQ multiplex PCR. Here the sample spans tens of thousands of clones, under 95% being singletons. This material consisted of CD4+ or CD8+ T cells sorted from blood, taken in a trial of the OX40 agonist ivuxolimab. The receptor set was obtained from an adult with an advanced solid tumor such as melanoma, head and neck, liver or kidney cancer.

J is TRBJ2-5 and V is TRBV28; 9 nucleotides agree with TRBD1. Trimming removed 4 bases from V and 0 bases from J; junction bases left unmatched: 3. The germline CDR1 and CDR2 sequences are MDHEN and SYDVKM. CDR3 length equals 15 residues. The CDR3 DNA reads TGTGCCAGCAGTTGTAGGGACAGGGACCAAGAGACCCAGTACTTC. This encodes CASSCRDRDQETQYF.

The J gene is TRBJ2-5, the V gene TRBV5-6; no clear D gene. The J call is uncertain, as TRBJ2-7 better fits the DNA end. Germline V lookup: CDR1 SGHDT, CDR2 YYEEEE. The CDR3 runs to 13 residues. CDR3 in DNA: TGTGCCAGCAGCTTAGGGCAGATCTACGAGCAGTACTTC. Its translation is CASSLGQIYEQYF.

V usage is TRBV27 and J usage is TRBJ1-2, with 7 positions matching TRBD1. The CDR3 spans 15 residues. V dropped 6 bases and J dropped 4; count of bases not matched to a gene: 11. Germline lookup yields CDR1 MNHEY and CDR2 SMNVEV (reference sequence). This CDR3 reads CASSPVTGASYGYTF. CDR3 DNA: TGTGCCAGCAGCCCCGTTACAGGGGCATCCTATGGCTACACCTTC.